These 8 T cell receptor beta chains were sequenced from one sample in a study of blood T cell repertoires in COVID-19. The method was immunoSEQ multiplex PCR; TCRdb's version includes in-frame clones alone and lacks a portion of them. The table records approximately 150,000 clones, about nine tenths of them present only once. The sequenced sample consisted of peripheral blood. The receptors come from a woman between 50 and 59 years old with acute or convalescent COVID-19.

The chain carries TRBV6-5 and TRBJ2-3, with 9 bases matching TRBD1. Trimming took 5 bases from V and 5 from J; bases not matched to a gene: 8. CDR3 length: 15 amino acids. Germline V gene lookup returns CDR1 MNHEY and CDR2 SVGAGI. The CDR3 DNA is TGTGCCAGCAGTCCCCGACAGGGGGTGGTAGATACGCAGTATTTT. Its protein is CASSPRQGVVDTQYF.

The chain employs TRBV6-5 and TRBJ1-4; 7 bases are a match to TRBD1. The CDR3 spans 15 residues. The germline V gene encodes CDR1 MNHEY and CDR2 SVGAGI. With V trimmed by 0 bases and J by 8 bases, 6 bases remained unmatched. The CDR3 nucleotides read TGTGCCAGCAGTTACTCGAGTACAGGGGTCGAAAAACTGTTTTTT. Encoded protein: CASSYSSTGVEKLFF.

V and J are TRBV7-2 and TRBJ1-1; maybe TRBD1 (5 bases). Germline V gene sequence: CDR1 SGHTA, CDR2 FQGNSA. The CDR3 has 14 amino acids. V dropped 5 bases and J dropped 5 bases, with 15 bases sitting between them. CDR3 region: CASSPDGRGTEAFF. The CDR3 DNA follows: TGTGCCAGCAGCCCGGACGGGCGGGGGACTGAAGCTTTCTTT.

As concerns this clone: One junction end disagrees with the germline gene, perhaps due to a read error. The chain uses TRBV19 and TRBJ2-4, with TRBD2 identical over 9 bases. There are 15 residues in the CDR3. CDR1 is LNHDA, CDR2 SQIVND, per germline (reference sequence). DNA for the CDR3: TGTGCCAGTAATATAGCGGGAGCGGCCAAAAACATTCAGTACTTC. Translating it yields CASNIAGAAKNIQYF. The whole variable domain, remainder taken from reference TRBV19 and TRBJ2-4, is DGGITQSPKYLFRKEGQNVTLSCEQNLNHDAMYWYRQDPGQGLRLIYYSQIVNDFQKGDIAEGYSVSREKKESFPLTVTSAQKNPTAFYLCASNIAGAAKNIQYFGAGTRLSVL.

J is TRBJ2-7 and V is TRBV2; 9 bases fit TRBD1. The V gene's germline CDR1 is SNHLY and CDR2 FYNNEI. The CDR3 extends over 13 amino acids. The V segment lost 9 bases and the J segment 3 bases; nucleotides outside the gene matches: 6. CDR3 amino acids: CARGQGVNYEQYF. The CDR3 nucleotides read TGTGCCAGGGGACAGGGTGTTAACTACGAGCAGTACTTC. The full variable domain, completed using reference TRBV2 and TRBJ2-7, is EPEVTQTPSHQVTQMGQEVILRCVPISNHLYFYWYRQILGQKVEFLVSFYNNEISEKSEIFDDQFSVERPDGSNFTLKIRSTKLEDSAMYFCARGQGVNYEQYFGPGTRLTVT.

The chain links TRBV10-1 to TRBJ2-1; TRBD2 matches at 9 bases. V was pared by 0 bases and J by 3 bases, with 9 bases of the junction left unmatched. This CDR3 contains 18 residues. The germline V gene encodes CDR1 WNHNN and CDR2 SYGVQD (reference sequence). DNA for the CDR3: TGCGCCAGCAGTGAGTCGGTTGGGGCGGGAGGGAACTACAATGAGCAGTTCTTC. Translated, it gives CASSESVGAGGNYNEQFF.

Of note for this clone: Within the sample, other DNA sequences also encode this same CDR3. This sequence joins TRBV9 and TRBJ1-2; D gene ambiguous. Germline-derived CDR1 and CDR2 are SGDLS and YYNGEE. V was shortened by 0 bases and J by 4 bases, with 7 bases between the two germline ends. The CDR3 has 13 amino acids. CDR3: CASSVGGPYGYTF. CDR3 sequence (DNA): TGTGCCAGCAGCGTAGGCGGCCCCTATGGCTACACCTTC.

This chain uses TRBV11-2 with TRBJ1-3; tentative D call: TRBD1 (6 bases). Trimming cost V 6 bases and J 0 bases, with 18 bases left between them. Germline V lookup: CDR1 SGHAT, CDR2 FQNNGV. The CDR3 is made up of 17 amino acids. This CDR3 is CASSPITWTVSGNTIYF. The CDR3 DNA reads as TGTGCCAGCAGTCCGATCACATGGACAGTCTCTGGAAACACCATATATTTT. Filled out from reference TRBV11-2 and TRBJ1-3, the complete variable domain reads EAGVAQSPRYKIIEKRQSVAFWCNPISGHATLYWYQQILGQGPKLLIQFQNNGVVDDSQLPKDRFSAERLKGVDSTLKIQPAKLEDSAVYLCASSPITWTVSGNTIYFGEGSWLTVV.